What follows are 11 T cell receptor beta chains derived from one specimen sequenced in a study of T cell responses to AZD1222 COVID-19 vaccine. The protocol was immunoSEQ multiplex PCR, while the TCRdb copy is restricted to in-frame clones and leaves out a portion. Of approximately 84,000 clones listed, 75% to 90% are singletons. Sequenced material: peripheral blood, taken 28 days after the second AZD1222 dose. These receptors all come from an adult who received the AZD1222 COVID-19 vaccine.

This clone has more than one count but fewer than ten. The V gene is TRBV7-3, the J gene TRBJ2-3; no definite D call. The V and J ends lost 1 base and 2 bases respectively, with 10 bases between them. From germline, CDR1 is SGHTA and CDR2 FQGTGA. The CDR3 contains 15 residues. CDR3 DNA sequence: TGTGCCAGCAGCTTAAAGGGCGGCTACACAGATACGCAGTATTTT. Residues: CASSLKGGYTDTQYF.

The chain combines TRBV29-1 with TRBJ1-1, with TRBD1 identical over 7 bases. V lost 3 bases and J lost 9; bases outside the gene matches: 13. CDR3 length: 14 amino acids. Germline V lookup: CDR1 SQVTM, CDR2 ANQGSEA. The CDR3 nucleotides are TGCAGCGTTGAGATTAAGGGGGCAAGGGTAAAAGCTTTCTTT. It encodes CSVEIKGARVKAFF.

This chain connects TRBV7-6 to TRBJ2-2, with D possibly being TRBD1 (5 bases). This CDR3 is built from 16 residues. V was cut by 3 bases and J by 0 bases, with 11 bases left in between. Germline V gene sequence: CDR1 SGHVS, CDR2 FNYEAQ. The CDR3 loop reads CASSFADSANTGELFF. CDR3 DNA sequence: TGTGCCAGCAGCTTCGCAGACAGCGCGAACACCGGGGAGCTGTTTTTT.

The CDR3 here is CASSYGRLTDTQYF. The DNA for the CDR3 is TGCGCCAGCAGCTACGGCCGACTCACAGATACGCAGTATTTT. The rearrangement links TRBV5-1 to TRBJ2-3; D is uncertain. Germline CDR1 is SGHRS and CDR2 is YFSETQ. The CDR3 is 14 residues long. The V gene lost 3 bases and the J gene lost 2 bases, with 10 bases spanning the gap.

The gene calls are TRBV29-1 and TRBJ1-5; TRBD1 aligns across 8 bases. V was pared by 5 bases and J by 4 bases, with 4 bases of the junction left unmatched. The CDR3 runs to 13 residues. From germline, CDR1 is SQVTM and CDR2 ANQGSEA. Here the CDR3 reads CSVRTGSNQPQHF. In DNA form, the CDR3 reads TGCAGCGTTCGGACAGGGTCGAATCAGCCCCAGCATTTT. Full variable domain (outside the CDR3, taken from reference TRBV29-1 and TRBJ1-5): SAVISQKPSRDICQRGTSLTIQCQVDSQVTMMFWYRQQPGQSLTLIATANQGSEATYESGFVIDKFPISRPNLTFSTLTVSNMSPEDSSIYLCSVRTGSNQPQHFGDGTRLSIL.

V usage is TRBV19 and J usage is TRBJ1-5; no firm D call. The germline CDR1 and CDR2 sequences are LNHDA and SQIVND (reference sequence). The CDR3 is made up of 14 amino acids. V was trimmed by 7 bases and J by 1 base, leaving 11 bases between them. Here the CDR3 reads CASNSPWSNQPQHF. CDR3 sequence (DNA): TGTGCCAGTAACAGTCCTTGGAGCAATCAGCCCCAGCATTTT.

The table lists this clone with a few counts. The chain recombines TRBV11-3 with TRBJ1-1; TRBD1 aligns across 7 bases. The CDR3 runs 13 residues. CDR1 and CDR2 from the germline V gene are SGHNT and YENEEA. Trimming cost V 6 bases and J 4 bases; bases outside gene matches: 5. Written as DNA, the CDR3 is TGTGCCAGCAGAGGCAGGGGGGGCACTGAAGCTTTCTTT. Protein product: CASRGRGGTEAFF.

V is TRBV10-2 and J is TRBJ1-5; the D gene is possibly TRBD1 (5 bases). This CDR3 contains 13 residues. Trimming shortened V by 4 bases and J by 6 bases, and 10 bases separated the two germline ends. Germline V gene sequence: CDR1 WSHSY, CDR2 SAAADI. The CDR3 nucleotides read TGCGCCAGCAGTGGGAGGGGTATTCAGCCCCAGCATTTT. Encoded protein: CASSGRGIQPQHF.

The genes are TRBV5-1 and TRBJ2-3; 9 bases are shared with TRBD1. CDR1 SGHRS and CDR2 YFSETQ come from the germline V gene. The CDR3 loop spans 14 amino acids. V trimming: 2 bases; J trimming: 6 bases; junction bases outside the gene matches: 4. Here the CDR3 reads CASSLQGASDTQYF. The CDR3 DNA sequence: TGCGCCAGCAGCTTACAGGGGGCGTCGGATACGCAGTATTTT.

In this sample, this clone turned up a few times. The CDR3 protein is CASSPEGTNNEQFF. The CDR3 DNA follows: TGTGCCAGCAGTCCGGAGGGAACAAACAATGAGCAGTTCTTC. The V and J genes are TRBV6-4 and TRBJ2-1; maybe TRBD2 (6 bases). Germline V gives CDR1 MRHNA, CDR2 SNTAGT. The V end was cut by 5 bases, the J end by 5 bases, with 13 bases between. This CDR3 has 14 amino acids.

CDR3: CASSLSVSSYNEQFF. The CDR3 nucleotides read TGTGCCAGCAGTTTATCCGTATCTTCCTACAATGAGCAGTTCTTC. The V call is TRBV27, the J call TRBJ2-1; D uncertain. The germline V gene has CDR1 MNHEY and CDR2 SMNVEV (reference sequence). The CDR3 loop spans 15 amino acids. V dropped 0 bases and J dropped 1 base, with 7 bases sitting between them.